This is a list of T cell receptor beta chains from one sample in a study of CD8+ T cells in alopecia areata. The repertoire was sequenced with immunoSEQ multiplex PCR; TCRdb's copy has only in-frame clones and lacks some. The table shows some 210,000 clones, with 57% occurring only once. Specimen: CD4+ T cells sorted from blood, collected at week 0. Receptor source: a human donor with alopecia areata. Both conserved end residues are part of each CDR3. A D gene is named only where the DNA matches it firmly. For some rows the clone size is stated as once, few or many, or as a class when expanded; others skip it.

TRBV9	.	TRBJ1-1	.	CASSVEGRPNTEAFF	TGTGCCAGCAGCGTAGAGGGCAGACCTAACACTGAAGCTTTCTTT
TRBV30	.	TRBJ1-1	few	CAPDTRTEAFF	TGTGCCCCAGACACCCGAACTGAAGCTTTCTTT
TRBV2	.	TRBJ1-1	many	CASRQGAQAFF	TGTGCCAGCAGGCAGGGTGCCCAAGCTTTCTTT
TRBV2	.	TRBJ2-2	.	CASSEAGGELFF	TGTGCCAGCAGTGAAGCGGGCGGGGAGCTGTTTTTT
TRBV30	.	TRBJ1-3	.	CAWSVKSGNTIYF	TGTGCCTGGAGTGTGAAGTCTGGAAACACCATATATTTT
TRBV25-1	.	TRBJ1-1	once	CASLTDQNTEAFF	TGTGCCAGTTTGACAGATCAGAACACTGAAGCTTTCTTT
TRBV29-1	.	TRBJ1-5	.	CSVSEGDFQPQHF	TGCAGCGTTTCTGAGGGGGATTTCCAGCCCCAGCATTTT
TRBV5-6	.	TRBJ2-1	once	CASSRKLDPWGNEQFF	TGTGCCAGCAGCCGGAAGCTGGACCCTTGGGGCAATGAGCAGTTCTTC
TRBV2	.	TRBJ2-3	once	CASSEGANADTQYF	TGTGCCAGCAGTGAAGGCGCCAATGCGGATACGCAGTATTTT
TRBV2	.	TRBJ1-4	.	CASSPSRLSRAGKLFF	TGTGCCAGCAGTCCGTCCCGGCTTTCTCGGGCAGGAAAACTGTTTTTT
TRBV9	.	TRBJ1-1	.	CASSSTGTLNTEAFF	TGTGCCAGCAGCTCCACCGGGACATTGAACACTGAAGCTTTCTTT
TRBV2	TRBD1	TRBJ2-2	few	CASSEKGQGYAGELFF	TGTGCCAGCAGTGAGAAAGGACAGGGTTATGCCGGGGAGCTGTTTTTT
TRBV6-5	.	TRBJ1-2	.	CASSQRGMVYGYTF	TGTGCCAGCAGTCAGCGCGGAATGGTCTATGGCTACACCTTC
TRBV29-1	.	TRBJ1-2	.	CSGDGDYYGYTF	TGCAGCGGGGACGGCGACTACTATGGCTACACCTTC
TRBV5-4	.	TRBJ2-4	.	CASSSGLAKNIQYF	TGTGCCAGCAGCTCGGGGCTAGCCAAAAACATTCAGTACTTC
TRBV25-1	.	TRBJ2-7	.	CASSKSPHEQYF	TGTGCCAGCAGCAAAAGTCCCCACGAGCAGTACTTC
TRBV11-2	.	TRBJ2-7	.	CASSPRTASYEQYF	TGTGCCAGCAGCCCGCGGACCGCCTCCTACGAGCAGTACTTC
TRBV5-6	.	TRBJ1-2	few	CASSFGIQGQNYGYTF	TGTGCCAGCAGCTTCGGGATACAAGGACAGAACTATGGCTACACCTTC
TRBV18	TRBD2	TRBJ2-7	few	CASSPPPPGLAGNQYF	TGTGCCAGCTCACCACCCCCCCCAGGACTAGCGGGGAATCAGTACTTC
TRBV6-5	.	TRBJ1-2	few	CASSYEAGYGYTF	TGTGCCAGCAGTTACGAGGCAGGGTATGGCTACACCTTC
TRBV5-1	.	TRBJ2-7	.	CASRNGRGAGEQYF	TGCGCCAGCAGAAACGGTCGGGGGGCAGGCGAGCAGTACTTC
TRBV30	.	TRBJ2-7	.	CAWSVGLYEQYF	TGTGCCTGGAGTGTGGGCCTCTACGAGCAGTACTTC
TRBV6-5	.	TRBJ2-5	.	CASVRGPETQYF	TGTGCCAGCGTACGGGGTCCAGAGACCCAGTACTTC
TRBV2	.	TRBJ2-7	.	CASSPGQYYEQYF	TGTGCCAGCAGCCCCGGACAGTATTACGAGCAGTACTTC
TRBV2	TRBD2	TRBJ2-7	.	CASGQRGYEQYF	TGTGCCAGCGGTCAGCGGGGCTACGAGCAGTACTTC
TRBV7-2	.	TRBJ2-1	.	CASSLTPSGPGQFF	TGTGCCAGCAGCTTGACCCCCTCCGGCCCTGGTCAGTTCTTC
TRBV30	.	TRBJ1-1	.	CAWSVSRAAFF	TGTGCCTGGAGTGTATCCAGGGCAGCTTTCTTT
TRBV19	.	TRBJ2-3	few	CASKKVGSSTDTQYF	TGTGCCAGTAAAAAGGTTGGATCTAGCACAGATACGCAGTATTTT
TRBV6-1	.	TRBJ1-1	once	CASSVLLNTEAFF	TGTGCCAGCAGTGTTTTACTGAACACTGAAGCTTTCTTT
TRBV29-1	.	TRBJ1-3	.	CSVRRTSGNTIYF	TGCAGCGTTAGGCGGACCTCTGGAAACACCATATATTTT
TRBV5-1	TRBD2	TRBJ2-7	.	CASSLSTAGRGYEQYF	TGCGCCAGCAGCTTGTCAACAGCGGGACGTGGTTACGAGCAGTACTTC
TRBV11-1	.	TRBJ1-2	.	CASSLTENYGYTF	TGTGCCAGCAGCTTGACAGAAAACTATGGCTACACCTTC
TRBV30	.	TRBJ2-6	.	CAWRQGGRGANVLTF	TGTGCCTGGAGGCAGGGGGGGAGAGGGGCCAACGTCCTGACTTTC
TRBV23-1	.	TRBJ1-5	.	CASSQPGGYSNQPQHF	TGCGCCAGCAGTCAACCGGGGGGGTATAGCAATCAGCCCCAGCATTTT
TRBV7-9	.	TRBJ2-1	.	CASSLGLASNEQFF	TGTGCCAGCAGCTTAGGTCTAGCATCGAATGAGCAGTTCTTC
TRBV9	.	TRBJ2-3	.	CASSVEPASTDTQYF	TGTGCCAGCAGCGTAGAACCCGCGAGCACAGATACGCAGTATTTT
TRBV6-5	.	TRBJ2-7	.	CASRQAYEQYF	TGTGCCAGCAGACAGGCTTACGAGCAGTACTTC
TRBV6-5	.	TRBJ2-1	.	CASSRWTDNEQFF	TGTGCCAGCAGTAGGTGGACAGACAATGAGCAGTTCTTC
TRBV5-1	.	TRBJ2-6	.	CASSLGALTGANVLTF	TGCGCCAGCAGCTTGGGGGCTCTCACCGGGGCCAACGTCCTGACTTTC
TRBV7-9	TRBD1	TRBJ2-7	.	CASSPSGQATYEQYF	TGTGCCAGCAGCCCCTCGGGACAGGCAACCTACGAGCAGTACTTC